Here is one TCR beta chain with its context. The target antigen is unknown. This entry belongs to a study of T cells after yellow fever vaccination. Study results and caveats: Bulk-population clonotypes that are abundant could appear as contaminants in FACS-sorted repertoires.

A universal primer site and UMIs were added as TCR cDNA was made by 5'RACE template switching. One entry per CDR3 protein results from TCRdb running MiXCR on the 5' RACE reads. The sample lists 200,000 to 250,000 distinct CDR3 sequences; about 3% were seen once. Trimming left V 1 base short and J 9 bases short, with 10 bases between. In germline, CDR1 is LGHNA, CDR2 YNFKEQ. The CDR3 is 12 amino acids. V gene TRBV4-2 combines with J gene TRBJ2-7, with D possibly TRBD2 on 6 matching bases. The clonotype originates from a young man who received the YFV17D yellow fever vaccine. Source: CD4+ T cells sorted from PBMCs, taken 10 days after the yellow fever booster vaccination. The CDR3 sequence: CASSQAAGRQYF. CDR3 nucleotides: TGTGCCAGCAGCCAAGCTGCGGGGCGGCAGTACTTC.